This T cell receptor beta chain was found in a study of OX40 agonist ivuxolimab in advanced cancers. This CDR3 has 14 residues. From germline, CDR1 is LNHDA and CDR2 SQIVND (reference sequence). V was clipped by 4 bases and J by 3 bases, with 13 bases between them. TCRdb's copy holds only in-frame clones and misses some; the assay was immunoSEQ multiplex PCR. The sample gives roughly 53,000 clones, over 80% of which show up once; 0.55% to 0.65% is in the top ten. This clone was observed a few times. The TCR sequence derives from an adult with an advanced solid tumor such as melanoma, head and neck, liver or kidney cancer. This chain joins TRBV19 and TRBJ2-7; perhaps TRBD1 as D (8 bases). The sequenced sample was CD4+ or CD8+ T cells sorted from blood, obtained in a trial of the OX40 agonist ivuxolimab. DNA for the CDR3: TGTGCCAGTAGTAAAAACAGGGGGGGCTACGAGCAGTACTTC. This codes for CASSKNRGGYEQYF.